The TCR beta chain described here comes from a study of cytomegalovirus exposure and HLA in healthy donors. V was pared by 4 bases and J by 6 bases, with 21 bases between. The CDR3 length is 16 residues. Germline CDR1 MGHRA, CDR2 YSYEKL. This PCR relied on a set of 60 Vbeta primers and 13 Jbeta primers. Sequencing used immunoSEQ multiplex PCR; TCRdb keeps in-frame clones, though not all of them. This table holds 200,000 to 250,000 clones, approximately 70% found once. The chain has TRBV4-1 and TRBJ1-2; D is unresolved. The sequence came from a woman in her twenties or thirties in good health and CMV-seronegative. The sequencing sample was made of PBMCs. CDR3 in DNA: TGCGCCAGCAGCCTCGATCTGGGGAGTGTCTGGGATGGCTACACCTTC. Amino acid sequence: CASSLDLGSVWDGYTF.